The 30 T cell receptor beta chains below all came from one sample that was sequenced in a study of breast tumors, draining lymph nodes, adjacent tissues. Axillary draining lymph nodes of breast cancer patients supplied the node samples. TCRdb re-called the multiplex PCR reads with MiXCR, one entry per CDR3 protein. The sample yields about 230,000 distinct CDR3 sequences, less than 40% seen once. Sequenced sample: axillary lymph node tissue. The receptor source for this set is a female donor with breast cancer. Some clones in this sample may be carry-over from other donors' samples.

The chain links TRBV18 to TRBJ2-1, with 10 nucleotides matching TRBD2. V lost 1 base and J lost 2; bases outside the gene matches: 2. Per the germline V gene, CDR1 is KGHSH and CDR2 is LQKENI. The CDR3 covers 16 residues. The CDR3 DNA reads TGTGCCAGCTCACCACAGCGGGGGGGCCCCTACAATGAGCAGTTCTTC. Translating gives CASSPQRGGPYNEQFF.

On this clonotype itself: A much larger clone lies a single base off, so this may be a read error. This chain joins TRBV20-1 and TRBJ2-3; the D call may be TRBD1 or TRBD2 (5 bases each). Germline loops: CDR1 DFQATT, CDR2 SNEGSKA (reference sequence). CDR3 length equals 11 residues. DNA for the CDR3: TGCAGTGCGAAGATGGGAGCTAAGGGGTCTTTT. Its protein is CSAKMGAKGSF.

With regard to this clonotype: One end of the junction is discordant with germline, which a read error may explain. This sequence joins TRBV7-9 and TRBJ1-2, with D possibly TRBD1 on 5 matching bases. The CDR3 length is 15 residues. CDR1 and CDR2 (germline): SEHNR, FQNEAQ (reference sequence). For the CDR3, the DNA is TGTGCCAGCGGTTCTCTTGAAGAAACAGGAAGCGGCTACCCCTTC. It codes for CASGSLEETGSGYPF.

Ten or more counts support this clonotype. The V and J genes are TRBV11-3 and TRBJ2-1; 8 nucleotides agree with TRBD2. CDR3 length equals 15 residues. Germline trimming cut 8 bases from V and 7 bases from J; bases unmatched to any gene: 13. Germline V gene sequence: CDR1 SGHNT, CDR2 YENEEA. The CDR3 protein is CASRPGGGLGNEQFF. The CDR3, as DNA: TGTGCCAGCCGCCCCGGGGGGGGCCTAGGGAATGAGCAGTTCTTC.

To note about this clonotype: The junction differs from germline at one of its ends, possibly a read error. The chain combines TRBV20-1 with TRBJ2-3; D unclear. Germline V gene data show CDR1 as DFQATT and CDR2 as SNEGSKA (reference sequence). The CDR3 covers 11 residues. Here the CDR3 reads CSARSRDTQSF. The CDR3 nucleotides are TGCAGTGCTAGATCGAGAGATACGCAGTCCTTT.

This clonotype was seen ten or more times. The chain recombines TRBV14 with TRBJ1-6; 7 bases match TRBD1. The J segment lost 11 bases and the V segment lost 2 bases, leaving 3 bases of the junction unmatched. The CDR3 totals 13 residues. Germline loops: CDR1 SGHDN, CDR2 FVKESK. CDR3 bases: TGTGCCAGCAGCCAAACAGGGGAAACACCCCTCCACTTT. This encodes CASSQTGETPLHF.

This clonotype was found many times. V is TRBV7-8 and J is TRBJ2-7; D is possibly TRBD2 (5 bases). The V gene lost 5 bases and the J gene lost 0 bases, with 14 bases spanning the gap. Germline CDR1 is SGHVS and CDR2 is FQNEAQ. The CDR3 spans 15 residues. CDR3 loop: CASSPQASGSYEQYF. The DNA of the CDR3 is TGTGCCAGCAGCCCCCAGGCCAGCGGCTCCTACGAGCAGTACTTC.

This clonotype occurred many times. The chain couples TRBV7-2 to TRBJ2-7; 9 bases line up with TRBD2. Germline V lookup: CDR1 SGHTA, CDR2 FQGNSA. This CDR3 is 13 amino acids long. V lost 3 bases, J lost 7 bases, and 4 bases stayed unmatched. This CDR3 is CASSLGLAREQYF. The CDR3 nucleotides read TGTGCCAGCAGCTTGGGACTAGCTAGGGAGCAGTACTTC.

The CDR3 region is CASSPRTSGETQYF. The DNA for the CDR3 is TGTGCCAGCAGCCCGAGGACTAGCGGAGAGACCCAGTACTTC. The rearrangement links TRBV7-3 to TRBJ2-5; 10 bases line up with TRBD2. The CDR3 extends over 14 amino acids. V trimming: 5 bases; J trimming: 4 bases; junction bases outside the gene matches: 4. Germline V CDR1 and CDR2: SGHTA, FQGTGA.

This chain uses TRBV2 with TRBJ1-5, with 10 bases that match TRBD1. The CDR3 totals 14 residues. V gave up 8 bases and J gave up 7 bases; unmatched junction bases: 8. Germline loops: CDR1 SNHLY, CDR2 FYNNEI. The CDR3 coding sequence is TGTGCCAGCCATTGGACAGGGGGGAACCAGCCCCAGCATTTT. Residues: CASHWTGGNQPQHF.

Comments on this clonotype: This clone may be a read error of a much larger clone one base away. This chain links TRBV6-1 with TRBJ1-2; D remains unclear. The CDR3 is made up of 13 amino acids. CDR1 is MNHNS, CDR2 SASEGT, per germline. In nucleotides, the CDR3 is TGTGCCAGCAGTGTTCTGGAACAGTATGGCTGCACCTTC. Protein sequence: CASSVLEQYGCTF.

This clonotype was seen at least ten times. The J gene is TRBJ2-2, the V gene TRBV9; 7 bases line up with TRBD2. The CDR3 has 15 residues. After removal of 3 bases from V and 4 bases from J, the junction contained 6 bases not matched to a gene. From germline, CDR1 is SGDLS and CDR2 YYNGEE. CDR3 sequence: CASSEGLVGTGELFF. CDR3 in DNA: TGTGCCAGCAGCGAAGGACTAGTAGGCACCGGGGAGCTGTTTTTT.

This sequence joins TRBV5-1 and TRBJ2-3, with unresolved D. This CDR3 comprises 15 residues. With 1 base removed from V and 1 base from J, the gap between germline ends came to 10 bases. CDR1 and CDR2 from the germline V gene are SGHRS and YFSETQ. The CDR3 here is CASSLLDAGTDTQYF. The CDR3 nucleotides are TGCGCCAGCAGCTTGTTAGACGCTGGCACAGATACGCAGTATTTT.

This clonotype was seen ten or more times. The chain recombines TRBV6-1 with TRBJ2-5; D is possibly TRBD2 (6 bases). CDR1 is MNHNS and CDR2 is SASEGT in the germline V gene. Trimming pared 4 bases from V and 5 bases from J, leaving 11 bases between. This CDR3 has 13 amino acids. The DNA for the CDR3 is TGTGCCAGCAGTGGAAGACTAGTGGAGACCCAGTACTTC. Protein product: CASSGRLVETQYF.

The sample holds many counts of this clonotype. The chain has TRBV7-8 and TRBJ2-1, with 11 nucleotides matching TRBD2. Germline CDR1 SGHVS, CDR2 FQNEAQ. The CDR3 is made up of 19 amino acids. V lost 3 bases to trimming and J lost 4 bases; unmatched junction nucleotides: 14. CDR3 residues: CASSLVGLAELKGYNEQFF. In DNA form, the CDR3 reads TGTGCCAGCAGCTTGGTGGGACTAGCGGAGCTAAAGGGGTACAATGAGCAGTTCTTC.

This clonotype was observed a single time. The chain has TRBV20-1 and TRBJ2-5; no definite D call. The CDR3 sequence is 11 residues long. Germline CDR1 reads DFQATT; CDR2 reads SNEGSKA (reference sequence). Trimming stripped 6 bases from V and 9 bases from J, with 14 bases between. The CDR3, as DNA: TGCAGTGCGCGAGAAGGTCAGCCCCAGTACTTC. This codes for CSAREGQPQYF.

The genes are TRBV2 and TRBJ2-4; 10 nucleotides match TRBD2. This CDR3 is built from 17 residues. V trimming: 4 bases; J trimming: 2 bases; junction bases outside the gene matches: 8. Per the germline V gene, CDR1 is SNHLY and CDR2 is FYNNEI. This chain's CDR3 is CASSGALAGVSKNIQYF. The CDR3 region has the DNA TGTGCCAGCAGTGGAGCGCTAGCGGGAGTATCCAAAAACATTCAGTACTTC.

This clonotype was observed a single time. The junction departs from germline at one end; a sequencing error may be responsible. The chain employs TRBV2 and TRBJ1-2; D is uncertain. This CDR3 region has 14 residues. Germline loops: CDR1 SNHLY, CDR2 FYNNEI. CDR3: CASSAGGRAAGSTF. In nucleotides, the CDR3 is TGTGCCAGCAGTGCCGGAGGGCGCGCTGCTGGCTCCACCTTC. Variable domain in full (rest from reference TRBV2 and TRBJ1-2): EPEVTQTPSHQVTQMGQEVILRCVPISNHLYFYWYRQILGQKVEFLVSFYNNEISEKSEIFDDQFSVERPDGSNFTLKIRSTKLEDSAMYFCASSAGGRAAGSTFGSGTRLTVV.

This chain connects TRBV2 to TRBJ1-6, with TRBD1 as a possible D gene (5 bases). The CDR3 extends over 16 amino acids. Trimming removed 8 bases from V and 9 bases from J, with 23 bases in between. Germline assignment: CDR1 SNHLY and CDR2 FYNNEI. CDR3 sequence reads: CASGRLGENRSSPLHF. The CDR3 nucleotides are TGTGCCAGCGGCCGATTAGGGGAAAACAGGAGTTCACCCCTCCACTTT.

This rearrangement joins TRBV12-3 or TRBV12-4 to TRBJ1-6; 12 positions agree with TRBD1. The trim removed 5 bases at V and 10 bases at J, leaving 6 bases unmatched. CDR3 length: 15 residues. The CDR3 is CASSPSGTGGSPLHF. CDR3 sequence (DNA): TGTGCCAGCAGTCCCTCCGGGACAGGGGGCTCACCCCTCCACTTT.

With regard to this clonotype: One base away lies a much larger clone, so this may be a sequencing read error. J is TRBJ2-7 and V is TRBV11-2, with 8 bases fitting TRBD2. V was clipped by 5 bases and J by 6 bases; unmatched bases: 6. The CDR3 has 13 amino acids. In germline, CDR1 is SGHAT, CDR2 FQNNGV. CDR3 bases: TGTGCCAGCAGCATAGCGGGAATCTCCGAGCAGTACTTC. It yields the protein CASSIAGISEQYF.

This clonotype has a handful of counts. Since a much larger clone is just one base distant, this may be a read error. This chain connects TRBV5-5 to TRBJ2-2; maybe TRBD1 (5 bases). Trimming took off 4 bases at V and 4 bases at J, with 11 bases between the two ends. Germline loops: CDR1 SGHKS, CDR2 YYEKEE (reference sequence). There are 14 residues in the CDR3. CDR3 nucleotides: TGTGCCAGCAGCACCACAGGAACCACCGGGGAGCTGTTTTTT. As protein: CASSTTGTTGELFF.

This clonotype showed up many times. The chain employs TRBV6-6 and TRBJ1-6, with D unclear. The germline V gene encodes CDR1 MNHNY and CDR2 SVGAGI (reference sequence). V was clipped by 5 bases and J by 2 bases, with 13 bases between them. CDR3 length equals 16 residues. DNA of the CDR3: TGTGCCAGCAGTCACCTTTCAGTGACCTATAATTCACCCCTCCACTTT. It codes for CASSHLSVTYNSPLHF.

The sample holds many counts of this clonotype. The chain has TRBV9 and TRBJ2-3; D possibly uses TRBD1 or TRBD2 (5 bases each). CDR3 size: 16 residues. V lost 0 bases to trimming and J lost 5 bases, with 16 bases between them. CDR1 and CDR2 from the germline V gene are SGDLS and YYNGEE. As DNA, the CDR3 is TGTGCCAGCAGCGTAGGACCGGGACCCCGGGGAGATACGCAGTATTTT. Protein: CASSVGPGPRGDTQYF.

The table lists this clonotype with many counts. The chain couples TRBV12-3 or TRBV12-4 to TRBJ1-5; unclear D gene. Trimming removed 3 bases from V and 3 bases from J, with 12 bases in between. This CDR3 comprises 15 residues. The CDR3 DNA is TGTGCCAGCAGTTTGGCAGGAAGGTTCAATCAGCCCCAGCATTTT. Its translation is CASSLAGRFNQPQHF.

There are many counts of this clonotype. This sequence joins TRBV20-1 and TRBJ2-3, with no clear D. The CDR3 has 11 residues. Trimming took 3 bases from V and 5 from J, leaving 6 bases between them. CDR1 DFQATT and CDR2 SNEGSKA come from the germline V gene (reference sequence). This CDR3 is CSARLGDTQYF. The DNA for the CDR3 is TGCAGTGCTAGGTTAGGAGATACGCAGTATTTT.

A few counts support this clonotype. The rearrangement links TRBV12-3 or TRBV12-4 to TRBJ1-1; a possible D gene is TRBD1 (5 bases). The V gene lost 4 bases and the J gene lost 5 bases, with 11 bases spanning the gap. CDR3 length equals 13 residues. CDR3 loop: CASSSRWGTEAFF. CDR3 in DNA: TGTGCCAGCAGTTCTCGTTGGGGGACTGAAGCTTTCTTT.

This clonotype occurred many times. CDR3 in amino acids: CAWTRPGQGSYEQYF. As DNA, the CDR3 is TGTGCCTGGACCAGACCGGGACAGGGGTCCTACGAGCAGTACTTC. The genes are TRBV30 and TRBJ2-7, with 10 bases aligning to TRBD1. CDR3 length equals 15 residues. The J segment lost 1 base and the V segment lost 4 bases, leaving 7 bases of the junction unmatched. The germline V gene has CDR1 GTSNPN and CDR2 SVGIG (reference sequence).

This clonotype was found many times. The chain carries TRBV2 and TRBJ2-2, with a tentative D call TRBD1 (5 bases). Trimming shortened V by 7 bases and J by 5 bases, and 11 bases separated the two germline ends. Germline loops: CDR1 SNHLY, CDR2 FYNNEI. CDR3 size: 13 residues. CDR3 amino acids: CASKGLGTGELFF. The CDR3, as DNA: TGTGCCAGCAAGGGGTTGGGTACCGGGGAGCTGTTTTTT.

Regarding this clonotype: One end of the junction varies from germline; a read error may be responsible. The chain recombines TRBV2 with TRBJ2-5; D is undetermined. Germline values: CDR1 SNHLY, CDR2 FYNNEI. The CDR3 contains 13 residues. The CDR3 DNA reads TGTGCCGGCAGTGAAGGAAGAAAAGAGACCCAGTACTTC. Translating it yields CAGSEGRKETQYF.